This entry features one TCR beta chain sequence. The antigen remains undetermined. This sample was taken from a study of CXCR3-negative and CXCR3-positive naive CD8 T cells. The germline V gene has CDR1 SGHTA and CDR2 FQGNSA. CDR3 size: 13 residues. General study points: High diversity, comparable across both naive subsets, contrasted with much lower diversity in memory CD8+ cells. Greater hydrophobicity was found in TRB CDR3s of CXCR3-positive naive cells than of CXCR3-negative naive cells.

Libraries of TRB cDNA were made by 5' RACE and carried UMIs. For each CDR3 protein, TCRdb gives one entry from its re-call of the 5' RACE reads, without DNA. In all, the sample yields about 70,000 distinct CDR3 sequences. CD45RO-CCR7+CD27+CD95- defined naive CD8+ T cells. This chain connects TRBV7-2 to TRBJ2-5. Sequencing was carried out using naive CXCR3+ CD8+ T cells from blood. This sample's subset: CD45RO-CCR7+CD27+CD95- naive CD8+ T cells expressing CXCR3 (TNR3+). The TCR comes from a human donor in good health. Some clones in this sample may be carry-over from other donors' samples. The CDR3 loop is CASSFPLQETQYF.